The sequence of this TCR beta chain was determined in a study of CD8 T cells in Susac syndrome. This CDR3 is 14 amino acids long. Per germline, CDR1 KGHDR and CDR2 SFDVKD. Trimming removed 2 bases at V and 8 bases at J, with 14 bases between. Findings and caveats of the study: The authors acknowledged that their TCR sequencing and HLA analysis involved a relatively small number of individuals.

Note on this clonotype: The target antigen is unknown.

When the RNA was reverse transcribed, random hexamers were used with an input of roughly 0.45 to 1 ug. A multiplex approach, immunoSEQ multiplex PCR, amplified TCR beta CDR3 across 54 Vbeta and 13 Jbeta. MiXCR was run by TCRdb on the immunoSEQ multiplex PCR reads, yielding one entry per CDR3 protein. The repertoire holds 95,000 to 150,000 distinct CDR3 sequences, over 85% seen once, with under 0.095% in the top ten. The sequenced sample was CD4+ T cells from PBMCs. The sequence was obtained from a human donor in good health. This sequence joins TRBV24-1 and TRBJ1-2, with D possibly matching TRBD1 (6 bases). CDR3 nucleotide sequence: TGTGCCACCAGTGATTCAGGGGCATCGAGGGGCTACACCTTC. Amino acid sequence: CATSDSGASRGYTF.